These 23 T cell receptor beta chains were all obtained from the same sample, sequenced in a study of T cell responses to AZD1222 COVID-19 vaccine. The table came from immunoSEQ multiplex PCR; TCRdb's copy has only in-frame clones and leaves some out. The table has some 130,000 clones, 88% seen once. This sample comprised peripheral blood, obtained 28 days after the second AZD1222 dose. Source of these receptors: an adult who received the AZD1222 COVID-19 vaccine.

The rearrangement links TRBV5-1 to TRBJ1-2; D is perhaps TRBD1 (6 bases). V lost 2 bases and J lost 5, with 10 bases in between. Germline CDR1 and CDR2: SGHRS and YFSETQ. There are 13 residues in the CDR3. The DNA for the CDR3 is TGCGCCAGCAGCTTCTCAGGGGAGTATGGCTACACCTTC. Its protein product is CASSFSGEYGYTF.

The genes are TRBV24-1 and TRBJ2-3; D gene ambiguous. V dropped 8 bases and J dropped 1 base, with 9 bases sitting between them. The CDR3 runs 13 residues. Germline lookup yields CDR1 KGHDR and CDR2 SFDVKD. In DNA form, the CDR3 reads TGTGCCACCAACAGTGAAGGCACAGATACGCAGTATTTT. Protein: CATNSEGTDTQYF.

V and J are TRBV29-1 and TRBJ1-1; D possibly corresponds to TRBD1 (6 bases). CDR1 and CDR2 from the germline V gene are SQVTM and ANQGSEA. Trimming stripped 6 bases from V and 6 bases from J, with 14 bases between. The CDR3 length is 12 residues. The CDR3 spells CSVEQGGAEAFF. In DNA form, the CDR3 reads TGCAGCGTGGAACAGGGTGGGGCTGAAGCTTTCTTT.

The J gene is TRBJ1-1, the V gene TRBV4-1; a weak D match, TRBD1 (6 bases). The V gene's germline CDR1 is MGHRA and CDR2 YSYEKL. The CDR3 totals 15 residues. Trimming stripped 0 bases from V and 0 bases from J, with 8 bases between. The CDR3 is CASSQEGALNTEAFF. The CDR3 region has the DNA TGCGCCAGCAGCCAAGAGGGGGCCTTGAACACTGAAGCTTTCTTT.

The genes are TRBV7-8 and TRBJ2-7; TRBD1 agrees at 7 bases. CDR3 size: 13 residues. The germline CDR1 and CDR2 sequences are SGHVS and FQNEAQ. The V and J ends lost 3 bases and 4 bases, in that order; junction bases with no gene match: 3. CDR3 protein: CASSFKGAYEQYF. CDR3 coding DNA: TGTGCCAGCAGCTTCAAGGGGGCATACGAGCAGTACTTC. Together with reference TRBV7-8 and TRBJ2-7, the CDR3 gives the full variable domain: GAGVSQSPRYKVAKRGQDVALRCDPISGHVSLFWYQQALGQGPEFLTYFQNEAQLDKSGLPSDRFFAERPEGSVSTLKIQRTQQEDSAVYLCASSFKGAYEQYFGPGTRLTVT.

V and J are TRBV9 and TRBJ1-5; D remains ambiguous. The germline CDR1 and CDR2 sequences are SGDLS and YYNGEE. The CDR3 consists of 14 residues. Trimming removed 0 bases from V and 0 bases from J, with 4 bases in between. The DNA of the CDR3 is TGTGCCAGCAGCGTAGGGGATAGCAATCAGCCCCAGCATTTT. Translated, it gives CASSVGDSNQPQHF.

V is TRBV7-9 and J is TRBJ1-1, with D unresolved. Trimming took 5 bases from V and 2 from J, leaving 9 bases between them. CDR1 and CDR2 (germline): SEHNR, FQNEAQ (reference sequence). CDR3 size: 13 residues. CDR3 coding DNA: TGTGCCAGCAGCCTTTACACCAACACTGAAGCTTTCTTT. Residues: CASSLYTNTEAFF.

The V and J genes are TRBV5-6 and TRBJ2-5; unclear D gene. Trimming pared 3 bases from V and 5 bases from J, leaving 20 bases between. Germline values: CDR1 SGHDT, CDR2 YYEEEE. This CDR3 spans 16 amino acids. This CDR3 is CASSSTPGSRPETQYF. CDR3 sequence (DNA): TGTGCCAGCAGCTCGACCCCGGGCTCCCGTCCGGAGACCCAGTACTTC.

The chain has TRBV11-3 and TRBJ1-2; D gene unclear. The V gene's germline CDR1 is SGHNT and CDR2 YENEEA. The V gene lost 3 bases and the J gene lost 0 bases, with 8 bases spanning the gap. The CDR3 loop spans 14 amino acids. The CDR3 is CASSFGLTNYGYTF. DNA of the CDR3: TGTGCCAGCAGCTTTGGATTGACTAACTATGGCTACACCTTC.

A few counts support this clone. The CDR3 nucleotides are TGTGCCAGCAGTCTCCCTGGCAGGGGGGATTCACCCCTCCACTTT. Translation gives CASSLPGRGDSPLHF. The rearrangement joins TRBV6-2 or TRBV6-3 to TRBJ1-6; 7 bases line up with TRBD1. The CDR3 totals 15 residues. With 5 bases clipped from V and 8 bases from J, the junction kept 9 bases outside the gene matches. Germline CDR1 and CDR2: MNHEY and SVGEGT.

CDR3 loop: CASSPNLGQGVGNTEAFF. The DNA for the CDR3 is TGTGCCAGCTCACCCAACCTCGGACAGGGGGTAGGGAACACTGAAGCTTTCTTT. This chain joins TRBV18 and TRBJ1-1, with 10 bases matching TRBD1. Germline loops: CDR1 KGHSH, CDR2 LQKENI. Losses at the gene ends were 3 bases for V and 1 base for J; bases not matched to a gene: 11. This CDR3 region has 18 residues.

The table lists this clone with a count of one. The V gene is TRBV18, the J gene TRBJ1-5; D may be TRBD1 (5 bases). The V and J ends lost 3 bases and 4 bases respectively, with 10 bases between them. This CDR3 comprises 14 residues. Germline V gene lookup returns CDR1 KGHSH and CDR2 LQKENI. In DNA, the CDR3 is TGTGCCAGCTCACCTGACAGTCAGAATCAGCCCCAGCATTTT. Translated, it gives CASSPDSQNQPQHF. Complete variable domain (other parts from reference TRBV18 and TRBJ1-5): NAGVMQNPRHLVRRRGQEARLRCSPMKGHSHVYWYRQLPEEGLKFMVYLQKENIIDESGMPKERFSAEFPKEGPSILRIQQVVRGDSAAYFCASSPDSQNQPQHFGDGTRLSIL.

The chain has TRBV23-1 and TRBJ2-2, with 9 bases matching TRBD2. TRBV23-1 is given ORF status, its function remaining uncertain. The length of the CDR3 is 16 residues. V gave up 6 bases and J gave up 6 bases; unmatched junction bases: 11. The CDR3 reads CASRLGSGRSPGELFF. In nucleotides, the CDR3 is TGCGCCAGCAGACTAGGGAGCGGGAGGTCCCCCGGGGAGCTGTTTTTT.

The V gene is TRBV5-1, the J gene TRBJ2-5; TRBD1 is a possible D gene (6 bases). Trimming pared 0 bases from V and 2 bases from J, leaving 14 bases between. This CDR3 spans 16 amino acids. The germline V gene has CDR1 SGHRS and CDR2 YFSETQ. The CDR3 here is CASSLGQAILQETQYF. DNA of the CDR3: TGCGCCAGCAGCTTGGGACAGGCCATCCTTCAAGAGACCCAGTACTTC.

The chain joins TRBV4-3 to TRBJ2-1; D is uncertain. Trimming shortened V by 0 bases and J by 0 bases, and 6 bases separated the two germline ends. The V gene's germline CDR1 is LGHNA and CDR2 YSLEER. This CDR3 comprises 15 residues. The CDR3 DNA reads TGCGCCAGCAGCCAAGATGGGGTCTCCTACAATGAGCAGTTCTTC. This sequence encodes CASSQDGVSYNEQFF.

This sequence joins TRBV15 and TRBJ1-5, with a weak D call TRBD1 (5 bases). The CDR3 sequence is 15 residues long. In germline, CDR1 is LNHNV, CDR2 YYDKDF (reference sequence). Trimming pared 0 bases from V and 3 bases from J, leaving 9 bases between. The CDR3 protein is CATSREARDNQPQHF. CDR3 in DNA: TGTGCCACCAGCAGAGAAGCCAGGGACAATCAGCCCCAGCATTTT.

This clone was observed a handful of times. V gene TRBV28 combines with J gene TRBJ1-2; the match to TRBD1 covers 8 bases. Looked up from germline, CDR1 is MDHEN and CDR2 is SYDVKM. The V gene end was trimmed by 3 bases and the J gene end by 4 bases; junction bases not matched to a gene: 13. The CDR3 extends over 17 amino acids. CDR3 amino acids: CASSFSGQGARFYGYTF. In DNA form, the CDR3 reads TGTGCCAGCAGTTTTAGTGGGCAGGGGGCGCGCTTCTATGGCTACACCTTC.

V gene TRBV6-5 combines with J gene TRBJ2-2; D is undetermined. The CDR3 extends over 12 amino acids. V was cut by 3 bases and J by 2 bases, with 1 base left in between. Germline V lookup: CDR1 MNHEY, CDR2 SVGAGI. The CDR3 loop reads CASSYNTGELFF. As DNA, the CDR3 is TGTGCCAGCAGTTATAACACCGGGGAGCTGTTTTTT.

The chain recombines TRBV29-1 with TRBJ2-1; D assignment may be TRBD1 or TRBD2 (5 bases each). The CDR3 is 13 amino acids. V was clipped by 7 bases and J by 8 bases, with 18 bases between them. The germline CDR1 and CDR2 sequences are SQVTM and ANQGSEA. The CDR3 here is CSAAKRDGYEQFF. CDR3 DNA: TGCAGCGCTGCGAAGAGGGACGGGTATGAGCAGTTCTTC.

The V gene is TRBV11-2, the J gene TRBJ1-3; 7 positions agree with TRBD1. This CDR3 region has 14 residues. J gave up 2 bases and V 5 bases, and 3 bases lay outside the gene matches. Germline V gives CDR1 SGHAT, CDR2 FQNNGV. The chain's CDR3 is CASSATGAGNTIYF. CDR3 nucleotide sequence: TGTGCCAGCAGCGCTACAGGGGCTGGAAACACCATATATTTT.

This chain joins TRBV28 and TRBJ1-1; 12 nucleotides align to TRBD1. The V gene end was trimmed by 2 bases and the J gene end by 4 bases; junction bases not matched to a gene: 11. The CDR3 is 18 amino acids. Germline loops: CDR1 MDHEN, CDR2 SYDVKM. As DNA, the CDR3 is TGTGCCAGCAGTTTAGTAGGGACAGGGGGCTGGGTTGGCACTGAAGCTTTCTTT. Translating gives CASSLVGTGGWVGTEAFF.

J is TRBJ2-7 and V is TRBV27; D gene unclear. The CDR3 is made up of 13 amino acids. Trimming shortened V by 8 bases and J by 0 bases, and 11 bases separated the two germline ends. Germline V CDR1 and CDR2: MNHEY, SMNVEV (reference sequence). In nucleotides, the CDR3 is TGTGCCAGCGGCCAAGGTCTCTCCTACGAGCAGTACTTC. Translation: CASGQGLSYEQYF.

This clone was detected only once. The V call is TRBV6-5, the J call TRBJ2-7, with TRBD2 matching 8 bases. There are 13 residues in the CDR3. Losses at the gene ends were 6 bases for V and 6 bases for J; bases not matched to a gene: 7. From germline, CDR1 is MNHEY and CDR2 SVGAGI. The CDR3 sequence is CASSHGGGSEQYF. As DNA, the CDR3 is TGTGCCAGCAGCCACGGGGGGGGCTCCGAGCAGTACTTC.